What follows are 22 T cell receptor beta chains derived from one specimen sequenced in a study of low-dose radiotherapy and immunotherapy resistance in tumors (dated by TCRdb to the early 2020s). Instrument used: Illumina MiniSeq. Superscript III and a set of TRAV- and TRBV-specific primers were used to synthesize first-strand cDNA, so that both TCRalpha and TCRbeta chains were covered. An approximately 20-cycle PCR with Phusion amplified the TCRs, pairing a constant-region primer with the adapter that was attached to the V primers. TCRdb reprocessed the public reads (quality trimming at Q25 with fastp, clone calling with MiXCR) and kept in-frame beta chains. Identical CDR3 protein sequences are pooled into one entry, listed with their most common genes and DNA. The sample profile shows some 38,000 distinct CDR3 sequences; 20% of them were found once. The ten largest make up 9.2% of the sample. The time point label, as the study defines it: after trial treatment. Reading the label with the study, this specimen's treatment or condition is: LDRT plus nivolumab, ipilimumab, low-dose cyclophosphamide and aspirin (RACIN trial).

The specimen comprised PBMCs, sampled after low-dose radiotherapy plus immunotherapy. The source of these receptors is a female donor with ovarian cancer.

This clonotype was counted at least ten times. J is TRBJ1-2 and V is TRBV4-2; a weak D match, TRBD1 (6 bases). This CDR3 is built from 13 residues. The ends were cut back, 5 bases at V and 8 bases at J, with 15 bases in the middle. Germline V gives CDR1 LGHNA, CDR2 YNFKEQ. The CDR3 DNA sequence: TGTGCCAGCAGCAACCCAGGGGTGGGGGGCTACACCTTC. It encodes CASSNPGVGGYTF.

This clonotype was observed many times. V and J are TRBV7-2 and TRBJ1-5; D is unclear. V dropped 5 bases and J dropped 5 bases, with 10 bases sitting between them. The CDR3 totals 13 residues. Germline CDR1 is SGHTA and CDR2 is FQGNSA. The CDR3 sequence: CASSLDRDQPQHF. The CDR3 region has the DNA TGTGCCAGCAGCCTGGACCGGGATCAGCCCCAGCATTTT.

This clonotype was counted many times. CDR3 in amino acids: CASSYSLGGRPDTQYF. The CDR3 DNA follows: TGTGCCAGCAGTTACTCTCTGGGGGGCCGACCAGATACGCAGTATTTT. V and J are TRBV6-2 or TRBV6-3 and TRBJ2-3, with D perhaps given as TRBD1 or TRBD2 (6 bases each). Germline V gene lookup returns CDR1 MNHEY and CDR2 SVGEGT. Trimming pared 0 bases from V and 4 bases from J, leaving 14 bases between. There are 16 residues in the CDR3.

This chain links TRBV5-1 with TRBJ2-2; D uncertain. Trimming cost V 0 bases and J 7 bases, with 4 bases left between them. Per the germline V gene, CDR1 is SGHRS and CDR2 is YFSETQ. CDR3 length: 12 residues. In DNA, the CDR3 is TGCGCCAGCAGCTTGGTACTCGGGGAGCTGTTTTTT. Translating it yields CASSLVLGELFF.

This clonotype was counted ten times or more. The V and J genes are TRBV24-1 and TRBJ2-1; TRBD1 matches at 9 bases. The V gene end was trimmed by 3 bases and the J gene end by 7 bases; junction bases not matched to a gene: 6. The CDR3 has 15 amino acids. Looked up from germline, CDR1 is KGHDR and CDR2 is SFDVKD. DNA of the CDR3: TGTGCCACCAGTGATCTAGACAGGGGGAAAAATGAGCAGTTCTTC. Amino acid sequence: CATSDLDRGKNEQFF.

The CDR3 bases are TGCGCCAGCAGCCAAGAGCAAGGGCGTAGCTCTTCTCCGGGAGGGCCCTACAATGAGCAGTTCTTC. Its translation: CASSQEQGRSSSPGGPYNEQFF. The chain is built from TRBV4-3 and TRBJ2-1; TRBD2 matches 8 bases. The V segment lost 0 bases and the J segment 2 bases; nucleotides outside the gene matches: 21. Per the germline V gene, CDR1 is LGHNA and CDR2 is YSLEER. The CDR3 sequence is 22 residues long.

This clonotype was detected ten times or more. V gene TRBV11-3 combines with J gene TRBJ2-5; TRBD1 agrees at 8 bases. CDR3 length equals 14 residues. J gave up 5 bases and V 3 bases, and 5 bases lay outside the gene matches. Germline V CDR1 and CDR2: SGHNT, YENEEA. CDR3 sequence reads: CASSLQGAWETQYF. CDR3 in DNA: TGTGCCAGCAGCTTGCAGGGGGCGTGGGAGACCCAGTACTTC.

The chain uses TRBV5-4 and TRBJ2-1; TRBD1 aligns across 9 bases. Germline loops: CDR1 SGHNT, CDR2 YYREEE (reference sequence). Trimming cost V 4 bases and J 5 bases; bases outside gene matches: 10. The CDR3 runs 16 residues. The CDR3 nucleotides are TGTGCCAGCAGCCGACCCGGGACAGGGAAAGACAATGAGCAGTTCTTC. Protein: CASSRPGTGKDNEQFF. Looking up the rest from reference TRBV5-4 and TRBJ2-1 gives the full variable domain: ETGVTQSPTHLIKTRGQQVTLRCSSQSGHNTVSWYQQALGQGPQFIFQYYREEENGRGNFPPRFSGLQFPNYSSELNVNALELDDSALYLCASSRPGTGKDNEQFFGPGTRLTVL.

As concerns this clonotype: A far larger clone is off by one base, so a read error is likely. The V and J genes are TRBV18 and TRBJ2-7; TRBD2 matches 10 bases. The length of the CDR3 is 16 residues. Germline V CDR1 and CDR2: KGHSH, LQKENI. The ends lost 6 bases at V and 7 bases at J; junction bases unmatched: 15. CDR3 coding DNA: TGTGCCAGCTCCCCTCCAGCGGGAGGGCCCGGTGTTGAGCAGTACTTC. It is translated as CASSPPAGGPGVEQYF.

This clonotype was found many times. The chain recombines TRBV2 with TRBJ2-4, with 7 nucleotides matching TRBD1. Losses at the gene ends were 6 bases for V and 9 bases for J; bases not matched to a gene: 11. The CDR3 spans 14 residues. Germline assignment: CDR1 SNHLY and CDR2 FYNNEI. The CDR3 is CASSPDRAMGIQYF. CDR3 DNA sequence: TGTGCCAGCAGCCCTGACAGGGCGATGGGCATTCAGTACTTC.

As regards this clonotype: A far larger clone is one nucleotide away, so this likely arose from a read error. The chain is built from TRBV10-3 and TRBJ2-1; TRBD2 might be the D (6 bases). CDR3 size: 11 residues. Looked up from germline, CDR1 is ENHRY and CDR2 is SYGVKD. Trimming took 4 bases from V and 10 from J, leaving 8 bases between them. The CDR3 spells CAISGGGEQFF. The DNA for the CDR3 is TGTGCCATCAGTGGGGGAGGCGAGCAGTTCTTC.

At least ten counts were recorded for this clonotype. The chain combines TRBV29-1 with TRBJ2-1, with TRBD2 as a possible D gene (6 bases). This CDR3 is built from 14 residues. From germline, CDR1 is SQVTM and CDR2 ANQGSEA. Trimming removed 7 bases at V and 7 bases at J, with 20 bases between. The CDR3 here is CSAPGLLNLNEQFF. The CDR3 DNA sequence: TGCAGCGCTCCGGGACTCCTTAATCTGAATGAGCAGTTCTTC.

This clonotype was detected ten times or more. V usage is TRBV3-1 and J usage is TRBJ2-1; 10 bases line up with TRBD2. The CDR3 has 15 amino acids. The germline V gene has CDR1 LGHDT and CDR2 YNNKEL (reference sequence). V lost 5 bases, J lost 12 bases, and 13 bases stayed unmatched. The DNA of the CDR3 is TGTGCCAGCAGCACCTCTCGGCTAGCGGGAGTAGGGCAGTTCTTC. It translates to CASSTSRLAGVGQFF.

There are many counts of this clonotype. V is TRBV7-2 and J is TRBJ2-1; the D is unclear. The CDR3 loop spans 12 amino acids. Trimming took off 7 bases at V and 5 bases at J, with 9 bases between the two ends. Germline V gene sequence: CDR1 SGHTA, CDR2 FQGNSA. CDR3 sequence (DNA): TGTGCCAGCAACATTCAAAACAATGAGCAGTTCTTC. Translated, it gives CASNIQNNEQFF. Based on the CDR3 plus reference TRBV7-2 and TRBJ2-1, the full variable domain is GAGVSQSPSNKVTEKGKDVELRCDPISGHTALYWYRQSLGQGLEFLIYFQGNSAPDKSGLPSDRFSAERTGGSVSTLTIQRTQQEDSAVYLCASNIQNNEQFFGPGTRLTVL.

As regards this clonotype: This likely traces to a read error, being one base from a far larger clone. The gene calls are TRBV1 and TRBJ1-1; no DNA check was done on the table's D call, TRBD1. TRBV1 is a pseudogene locus. The CDR3 spans 14 residues. CDR3 amino acids: CTSSPGQRNTEAFF. DNA for the CDR3: TGCACCAGCAGCCCCGGACAGCGGAACACTGAAGCTTTCTTT.

This clonotype was counted at least ten times. The J gene is TRBJ2-1, the V gene TRBV30, with D perhaps TRBD1 (5 bases). CDR3 length equals 15 residues. The germline V gene encodes CDR1 GTSNPN and CDR2 SVGIG (reference sequence). V lost 0 bases and J lost 2, with 11 bases in between. DNA of the CDR3: TGTGCCTGGAGTGTAGGGCAGGGAACCTACAATGAGCAGTTCTTC. It is translated as CAWSVGQGTYNEQFF. The whole variable domain, filled in from reference TRBV30 and TRBJ2-1, reads SQTIHQWPATLVQPVGSPLSLECTVEGTSNPNLYWYRQAAGRGLQLLFYSVGIGQISSEVPQNLSASRPQDRQFILSSKKLLLSDSGFYLCAWSVGQGTYNEQFFGPGTRLTVL.

Ten or more counts support this clonotype. The chain combines TRBV7-2 with TRBJ2-7; D perhaps matches TRBD2 (5 bases). V lost 2 bases and J lost 0, with 14 bases in between. The CDR3 spans 16 residues. The germline CDR1 and CDR2 sequences are SGHTA and FQGNSA. The CDR3 nucleotides are TGTGCCAGCAGCTTATTTGGGAGAGCGTACTCCTACGAGCAGTACTTC. Its translation is CASSLFGRAYSYEQYF.

Sample share makes this clonotype medium-sized (0.01 to 0.1%). The genes are TRBV6-1 and TRBJ1-5, with 10 nucleotides matching TRBD1. The CDR3 length is 14 residues. Germline V CDR1 and CDR2: MNHNS, SASEGT. J lost 7 bases, V lost 4 bases, and 4 bases had no gene match. As DNA, the CDR3 is TGTGCCAGCAGTGGGACAGGGGGGAGACAGCCCCAGCATTTT. Translation: CASSGTGGRQPQHF.

Many counts were recorded for this clonotype. The V call is TRBV20-1, the J call TRBJ1-1; maybe TRBD1 (6 bases). Germline loops: CDR1 DFQATT, CDR2 SNEGSKA (reference sequence). Between the trimmed V and J ends, which lost 2 bases and 10 bases, there was a span of 14 bases. The length of the CDR3 is 12 residues. The CDR3 DNA sequence: TGCAGTGCTAGACCCACACAGGGACTAGCTTTCTTT. Its protein is CSARPTQGLAFF.

This clonotype was detected many times. V is TRBV12-3 or TRBV12-4 and J is TRBJ2-7; TRBD2 aligns across 7 bases. The CDR3 extends over 14 amino acids. Trimming removed 2 bases from V and 4 bases from J; junction bases left unmatched: 5. CDR3 sequence reads: CASSLSGGIYEQYF. The CDR3 coding sequence is TGTGCCAGCAGTTTATCCGGGGGGATTTACGAGCAGTACTTC.

At least ten counts were recorded for this clonotype. The chain recombines TRBV11-2 with TRBJ2-7; no reliable D call. The V and J ends lost 1 base and 4 bases respectively, with 8 bases between them. In germline, CDR1 is SGHAT, CDR2 FQNNGV. This CDR3 spans 13 amino acids. For the CDR3, the DNA is TGTGCCAGCAGCTTAGTCATAGGGTACGAGCAGTACTTC. Translated, it gives CASSLVIGYEQYF.

Many counts were recorded for this clonotype. The chain employs TRBV28 and TRBJ2-1; D uncertain. This CDR3 has 10 residues. V was cut by 7 bases and J by 7 bases, with 5 bases left in between. Germline V CDR1 and CDR2: MDHEN, SYDVKM. DNA for the CDR3: TGTGCCAGCAAGATGAATGAGCAGTTCTTC. This sequence encodes CASKMNEQFF.